Shown below are 26 T cell receptor beta chains from a single sample sequenced in a study of T cells in Graves' hyperthyroidism and ophthalmopathy. What was amplified from RNA transcripts were TCR beta CDR3 regions. With the HTBI primer set, the TCR CDR3 went through a first round of RT-PCR. TCRdb analysed the multiplex PCR reads with MiXCR anew, one entry per CDR3 protein. The table shows some 600,000 distinct CDR3 sequences, with approximately 44% occurring only once. Specimen: peripheral blood or thyroid tissue (not recorded which). The receptors here all came from a woman under 30 with Graves' hyperthyroidism.

This clonotype was seen once. The V call is TRBV29-1, the J call TRBJ1-2; maybe TRBD1 (5 bases). CDR3 size: 10 residues. Germline values: CDR1 SQVTM, CDR2 ANQGSEA. Trimming shortened V by 4 bases and J by 12 bases, and 12 bases separated the two germline ends. The CDR3 DNA is TGCAGCGTTGTAAGGGGAGGAAACACCTTC. It yields the protein CSVVRGGNTF.

This clonotype was seen a few times. The J gene is TRBJ1-3, the V gene TRBV2, with D possibly TRBD1 on 5 matching bases. V lost 6 bases to trimming and J lost 4 bases, with 13 bases between them. The CDR3 is 14 amino acids. The V gene's germline CDR1 is SNHLY and CDR2 FYNNEI. The CDR3 reads CASRYEGVGNTIYF. The CDR3 DNA reads TGTGCCAGCAGATATGAAGGGGTCGGAAACACCATATATTTT.

This clonotype showed up just a few times. This sequence joins TRBV12-3 or TRBV12-4 and TRBJ2-5; D may be TRBD2 (5 bases). V gave up 3 bases and J gave up 2 bases, with 13 bases separating them. This CDR3 is built from 15 residues. CDR3 DNA: TGTGCCAGCAGTTTTTACGGGAACCTACAAGAGACCCAGTACTTC. Protein: CASSFYGNLQETQYF.

There are a few counts of this clonotype. V usage is TRBV20-1 and J usage is TRBJ1-5; D is possibly TRBD1 (6 bases). The V end lost 0 bases, the J end lost 6 bases, and 12 bases lay between the germline ends. The CDR3 totals 14 residues. Germline V gives CDR1 DFQATT, CDR2 SNEGSKA (reference sequence). CDR3 sequence (DNA): TGCAGTGCTAGAGATGCAGGGGATATTCAGCCCCAGCATTTT. Translated, it gives CSARDAGDIQPQHF.

This clonotype has a handful of counts. The chain combines TRBV5-1 with TRBJ2-7; no clear D. The ends were cut back, 4 bases at V and 1 base at J, with 18 bases in the middle. This CDR3 spans 16 amino acids. The V gene's germline CDR1 is SGHRS and CDR2 YFSETQ. The CDR3 reads CASSGFGQATSYEQYF. In nucleotides, the CDR3 is TGCGCCAGCAGCGGGTTTGGGCAGGCTACTTCCTACGAGCAGTACTTC. The full variable domain, completed using reference TRBV5-1 and TRBJ2-7, is KAGVTQTPRYLIKTRGQQVTLSCSPISGHRSVSWYQQTPGQGLQFLFEYFSETQRNKGNFPGRFSGRQFSNSRSEMNVSTLELGDSALYLCASSGFGQATSYEQYFGPGTRLTVT.

V usage is TRBV9 and J usage is TRBJ1-6; a possible D gene is TRBD1 (5 bases). Looked up from germline, CDR1 is SGDLS and CDR2 is YYNGEE. This CDR3 contains 18 residues. Trimming removed 0 bases at V and 10 bases at J, with 23 bases between. CDR3 nucleotide sequence: TGTGCCAGCAGCGTAGGGGGCGACGGTGGGACTTATTACTCACCCCTCCACTTT. Residues: CASSVGGDGGTYYSPLHF.

The rearrangement joins TRBV10-3 to TRBJ1-3; TRBD1 is a possible D gene (6 bases). The CDR3 covers 14 residues. Looked up from germline, CDR1 is ENHRY and CDR2 is SYGVKD. V lost 3 bases and J lost 7, with 13 bases in between. CDR3 loop: CAISDGDIMNTIYF. CDR3 nucleotide sequence: TGTGCCATCAGTGACGGGGACATAATGAACACCATATATTTT.

The genes are TRBV13 and TRBJ2-7; TRBD1 or TRBD2 may be the D gene (5 bases each). V was pared by 5 bases and J by 3 bases, with 14 bases between. Germline assignment: CDR1 PRHDT and CDR2 FYEKMQ (reference sequence). The CDR3 consists of 14 residues. The CDR3 DNA reads as TGTGCCAGCAGCCCCCGGGGACCCGGCTACGAGCAGTACTTC. It is translated as CASSPRGPGYEQYF.

This clonotype was counted a few times. This chain links TRBV29-1 with TRBJ2-7; no clear D. The V gene lost 8 bases and the J gene lost 5 bases, with 16 bases spanning the gap. The CDR3 is 12 residues long. Germline CDR1 reads SQVTM; CDR2 reads ANQGSEA. This CDR3 is CSPTARVDEQYF. DNA of the CDR3: TGCAGCCCTACCGCTAGGGTAGACGAGCAGTACTTC.

The chain has TRBV5-1 and TRBJ2-7; TRBD1 agrees at 7 bases. The CDR3 sequence is 15 residues long. In germline, CDR1 is SGHRS, CDR2 YFSETQ. V shed 4 bases, J shed 3 bases, and the junction held 10 bases outside the gene matches. The CDR3 here is CASSKSRTGNYEQYF. The CDR3 coding sequence is TGCGCCAGCAGCAAGAGCCGGACAGGTAACTACGAGCAGTACTTC. Using reference TRBV5-1 and TRBJ2-7 for the parts outside the CDR3, the full variable domain is KAGVTQTPRYLIKTRGQQVTLSCSPISGHRSVSWYQQTPGQGLQFLFEYFSETQRNKGNFPGRFSGRQFSNSRSEMNVSTLELGDSALYLCASSKSRTGNYEQYFGPGTRLTVT.

The rearrangement uses TRBV5-1 and TRBJ2-7; the match to TRBD1 covers 9 bases. J gave up 3 bases and V 6 bases, and 10 bases lay outside the gene matches. The CDR3 is 15 amino acids. In germline, CDR1 is SGHRS, CDR2 YFSETQ. In DNA, the CDR3 is TGCGCCAGCAACGCCGCCGGGACAGGGAGCTACGAGCAGTACTTC. Residues: CASNAAGTGSYEQYF.

This chain joins TRBV7-2 and TRBJ1-2; D is unresolved. Trimming left V 1 base short and J 4 bases short, with 10 bases between. The CDR3 is made up of 14 amino acids. Germline CDR1 SGHTA, CDR2 FQGNSA. The CDR3 DNA reads as TGTGCCAGCAGCTTAGAGCGGGATTTCTATGGCTACACCTTC. Encoded protein: CASSLERDFYGYTF.

The count of this clonotype is one. This chain uses TRBV7-9 with TRBJ1-2; a weak D match, TRBD1 (6 bases). The V gene lost 5 bases and the J gene lost 5 bases, with 27 bases spanning the gap. The CDR3 extends over 18 amino acids. The germline V gene has CDR1 SEHNR and CDR2 FQNEAQ (reference sequence). CDR3 in amino acids: CASSHRLGAGGILYGYTF. The CDR3 DNA reads as TGTGCCAGCAGCCATCGGTTGGGGGCGGGGGGGATCCTTTATGGCTACACCTTC.

At least ten counts were recorded for this clonotype. The chain joins TRBV29-1 to TRBJ1-4, with TRBD1 identical over 7 bases. With V trimmed by 1 base and J by 4 bases, 6 bases remained unmatched. CDR3 length equals 15 residues. Germline lookup yields CDR1 SQVTM and CDR2 ANQGSEA. CDR3 sequence reads: CSVEVTGALNEKLFF. CDR3 coding DNA: TGCAGCGTTGAAGTCACAGGGGCTCTTAATGAAAAACTGTTTTTT.

This clonotype was seen ten or more times. The chain links TRBV2 to TRBJ1-5; D not certain. The CDR3 sequence is 12 residues long. Trimming took off 4 bases at V and 7 bases at J, with 8 bases between the two ends. CDR1 is SNHLY and CDR2 is FYNNEI in the germline V gene. CDR3 amino acids: CASSATSQPQHF. CDR3 coding DNA: TGTGCCAGCAGTGCGACATCGCAGCCCCAGCATTTT.

This clonotype turned up a few times. The rearrangement links TRBV14 to TRBJ2-7; unclear D gene. V shed 4 bases and J shed 2 bases, with 18 bases lying between them. Germline CDR1 is SGHDN and CDR2 is FVKESK. This CDR3 spans 16 amino acids. The CDR3 is CASSPFPRTKAYEQYF. CDR3 nucleotide sequence: TGTGCCAGCAGCCCTTTTCCGAGGACGAAAGCCTACGAGCAGTACTTC.

This clonotype was counted many times. The rearrangement links TRBV10-3 to TRBJ2-7; the D gene is possibly TRBD1 (5 bases). CDR3 length: 13 amino acids. Deletions cut 3 bases from V and 5 bases from J, with 11 bases between. Germline V gene data show CDR1 as ENHRY and CDR2 as SYGVKD. The CDR3 DNA reads as TGTGCCATCAGTGAAAAGGGGCCCCACGAGCAGTACTTC. It yields the protein CAISEKGPHEQYF.

This clonotype showed up many times. The gene calls are TRBV10-3 and TRBJ2-7; 8 bases line up with TRBD2. Trimming removed 5 bases from V and 1 base from J; junction bases left unmatched: 4. CDR3 length equals 14 residues. Germline loops: CDR1 ENHRY, CDR2 SYGVKD. This CDR3 reads CAISTLAGSYEQYF. CDR3 bases: TGTGCCATCAGTACTTTAGCGGGATCCTACGAGCAGTACTTC.

In regard to this clonotype: One end of the junction varies from germline; a read error may be responsible. The rearrangement joins TRBV7-9 to TRBJ2-7; TRBD2 is a possible D gene (5 bases). The germline gives CDR1 SEHNR, CDR2 FQNEAQ (reference sequence). This CDR3 region has 13 residues. The CDR3, as DNA: TGCGCCAGCAGCGAAGGACTGGGCTACGAGCAGTACTTC. Protein sequence: CASSEGLGYEQYF.

This clonotype was picked up one time. V gene TRBV10-3 combines with J gene TRBJ1-4; D not resolved. V lost 11 bases and J lost 14, with 21 bases in between. Germline CDR1 is ENHRY and CDR2 is SYGVKD. This CDR3 spans 12 amino acids. CDR3 sequence reads: CAVGENEGVLFF. The CDR3 DNA sequence: TGTGCCGTCGGTGAGAATGAAGGTGTTCTGTTTTTT.

As regards this clonotype: One end of the junction varies from germline; a read error may be responsible. This sequence joins TRBV11-3 and TRBJ1-2, with 7 nucleotides matching TRBD1. The germline V gene has CDR1 SGHNT and CDR2 YENEEA. This CDR3 has 14 amino acids. The CDR3 here is CASSLGRGQARSDF. The DNA for the CDR3 is TGTGCCAGCAGCTTAGGCCGAGGACAGGCAAGATCGGACTTC.

The genes are TRBV15 and TRBJ2-6; D remains unclear. CDR3 length: 15 residues. V lost 0 bases, J lost 4 bases, and 7 bases lay in between. Germline CDR1 reads LNHNV; CDR2 reads YYDKDF (reference sequence). CDR3 loop: CATSRDRSGANVLTF. The CDR3 nucleotides are TGTGCCACCAGCAGAGATCGGTCGGGGGCCAACGTCCTGACTTTC.

Concerning this clonotype itself: As the CDR3 is not closed by the conserved phenylalanine or tryptophan, this likely results from a read error. The chain recombines TRBV5-5 with TRBJ1-1, with D hard to call. The ends were cut back, 3 bases at V and 3 bases at J, with 9 bases in the middle. There are 13 residues in the CDR3. Germline V gene lookup returns CDR1 SGHKS and CDR2 YYEKEE (reference sequence). CDR3 DNA: TGTGCCAGCAGCTCTTTAGGGTACACTGAAGCTTTCTGT. It translates to CASSSLGYTEAFC.

This chain links TRBV7-9 with TRBJ1-6, with D maybe TRBD1 (6 bases). Trimming removed 5 bases at V and 9 bases at J, with 14 bases between. CDR1 SEHNR and CDR2 FQNEAQ come from the germline V gene (reference sequence). The CDR3 runs to 14 residues. The CDR3: CASSNPTGASPLHF. DNA of the CDR3: TGTGCCAGCAGCAACCCGACGGGGGCTTCACCCCTCCACTTT.

The chain couples TRBV2 to TRBJ2-6; D may be TRBD1 (5 bases). V dropped 5 bases and J dropped 0 bases, with 17 bases sitting between them. Looked up from germline, CDR1 is SNHLY and CDR2 is FYNNEI. CDR3 length equals 18 residues. CDR3 coding DNA: TGTGCCAGCAGTTACAGCAGGGCATCTAGCTCTGGGGCCAACGTCCTGACTTTC. Its translation is CASSYSRASSSGANVLTF.

This clonotype was counted a few times. The J gene is TRBJ1-2, the V gene TRBV12-5, with 8 bases identical to TRBD1. Germline CDR1 reads LGHNT; CDR2 reads FRNRAP. V lost 1 base and J lost 2; bases outside the gene matches: 0. This CDR3 is built from 14 residues. The CDR3 DNA sequence: TGTGCTAGTGGTTTGGGGACAGGGAACTATGGCTACACCTTC. This gives the protein CASGLGTGNYGYTF.